The next 14 T cell receptor beta chains were all read from a single sample in a study of blood T cell repertoires in COVID-19. This table comes from immunoSEQ multiplex PCR, and its TCRdb copy is limited to in-frame clones, with some not included. Counted here are some 390,000 clones, approximately 87% occurring once; the ten biggest clones make up approximately 2.5%. Material for sequencing was peripheral blood. These receptors were taken from a woman aged 55-69 years with COVID-19, enrolled during active disease.

The gene calls are TRBV5-4 and TRBJ1-2; 9 bases agree with TRBD1. CDR3 size: 15 residues. V gave up 4 bases and J gave up 7 bases; unmatched junction bases: 11. CDR1 SGHNT and CDR2 YYREEE come from the germline V gene (reference sequence). In nucleotides, the CDR3 is TGTGCCAGCAGCCCGGGACAGGGTACGACTCCTGGCTACACCTTC. Amino acids: CASSPGQGTTPGYTF.

In regard to this clone: The sample has other DNA sequences that encode this CDR3 too. CDR3 DNA: TGCGCCAGCAGCTTGTCCGGCTCTGGAAACACCATATATTTT. Amino acid sequence: CASSLSGSGNTIYF. The V and J genes are TRBV5-1 and TRBJ1-3; D is undetermined. Trimming left V 1 base short and J 0 bases short, with 5 bases between. This CDR3 is 14 amino acids long. In germline, CDR1 is SGHRS, CDR2 YFSETQ.

The DNA of the CDR3 is TGTGCCAGCAGTTTCCGGGACAGCTATGGCTACACCTTC. Protein: CASSFRDSYGYTF. V and J are TRBV28 and TRBJ1-2; 7 positions match TRBD1. V shed 3 bases, J shed 4 bases, and the junction held 2 bases outside the gene matches. The CDR3 is 13 residues long. In germline, CDR1 is MDHEN, CDR2 SYDVKM.

V and J are TRBV11-1 and TRBJ2-5, with a weak D call TRBD2 (5 bases). V lost 4 bases to trimming and J lost 4 bases, with 10 bases between them. The germline gives CDR1 SGHAT, CDR2 FQDESV (reference sequence). The CDR3 covers 13 residues. In DNA, the CDR3 is TGTGCCAGCAGCTCCGGGGTTCTAGAGACCCAGTACTTC. Its protein is CASSSGVLETQYF.

This rearrangement joins TRBV28 to TRBJ1-2; D is unclear. Germline V gene lookup returns CDR1 MDHEN and CDR2 SYDVKM. The CDR3 covers 15 residues. The V gene lost 5 bases and the J gene lost 8 bases, with 21 bases spanning the gap. The CDR3 DNA is TGTGCCAGCAGTCCCCAGGAGGGCAGTCTATTCGGCTACACCTTC. Its translation: CASSPQEGSLFGYTF.

The rearrangement joins TRBV3-1 (or the pseudogene TRBV3-2) to TRBJ2-7, with 7 bases identical to TRBD1. From germline, CDR1 is LGHDT and CDR2 YNNKEL (reference sequence). V lost 3 bases, J lost 3 bases, and 5 bases stayed unmatched. The CDR3 runs 14 residues. CDR3 sequence: CASSHRTGNYEQYF. CDR3 coding DNA: TGTGCCAGCAGCCACCGGACAGGAAACTACGAGCAGTACTTC.

This chain links TRBV23-1 with TRBJ2-1; 9 bases map to TRBD1. TRBV23-1 is assigned to the ORF class and has an uncertain function. The CDR3 sequence is 16 residues long. J lost 3 bases, V lost 3 bases, and 6 bases had no gene match. The CDR3 DNA follows: TGCGCCAGCAGTCATACCGGGACAGGGTTCTACAATGAGCAGTTCTTC. This translates into CASSHTGTGFYNEQFF.

This sequence joins TRBV18 and TRBJ1-1; D is undetermined. The CDR3 has 12 residues. Per the germline V gene, CDR1 is KGHSH and CDR2 is LQKENI. The germline V and J ends were trimmed by 6 bases and 5 bases, with 10 bases remaining between them. In DNA, the CDR3 is TGTGCCAGCTCCCAGGATAGAACTGAAGCTTTCTTT. Residues: CASSQDRTEAFF.

This clone was counted a few times. The chain has TRBV18 and TRBJ1-1, with D possibly matching TRBD1 (5 bases). The CDR3 covers 13 residues. Per the germline V gene, CDR1 is KGHSH and CDR2 is LQKENI. With 6 bases removed from V and 5 bases from J, the gap between germline ends came to 13 bases. The CDR3 loop is CASSLGRETEAFF. DNA for the CDR3: TGTGCCAGCTCCCTGGGGCGGGAAACTGAAGCTTTCTTT. Complete variable domain (other parts from reference TRBV18 and TRBJ1-1): NAGVMQNPRHLVRRRGQEARLRCSPMKGHSHVYWYRQLPEEGLKFMVYLQKENIIDESGMPKERFSAEFPKEGPSILRIQQVVRGDSAAYFCASSLGRETEAFFGQGTRLTVV.

The genes are TRBV6-5 and TRBJ1-2; 8 bases fit TRBD1. V was clipped by 5 bases and J by 4 bases; unmatched bases: 9. Germline V gene sequence: CDR1 MNHEY, CDR2 SVGAGI. CDR3 length: 15 residues. The CDR3 DNA reads as TGTGCCAGCAGTAAGGCGGGACAGGTGGGCTATGGCTACACCTTC. This sequence encodes CASSKAGQVGYGYTF.

The chain couples TRBV29-1 to TRBJ2-2; D is ambiguous. The V and J ends lost 5 bases and 2 bases respectively, with 9 bases between them. CDR3 size: 13 residues. Germline V CDR1 and CDR2: SQVTM, ANQGSEA. This chain's CDR3 is CSVPLVNTGELFF. In DNA form, the CDR3 reads TGCAGCGTTCCACTGGTCAACACCGGGGAGCTGTTTTTT.

The chain links TRBV19 to TRBJ1-3; 8 positions match TRBD1. Trimming removed 5 bases from V and 0 bases from J; junction bases left unmatched: 9. CDR1 and CDR2 (germline): LNHDA, SQIVND (reference sequence). The CDR3 is 17 residues long. The CDR3 region is CASSPGTGLSSGNTIYF. In DNA, the CDR3 is TGTGCCAGTAGTCCAGGGACAGGTCTAAGCTCTGGAAACACCATATATTTT. Full variable domain (remainder filled in from reference TRBV19 and TRBJ1-3): DGGITQSPKYLFRKEGQNVTLSCEQNLNHDAMYWYRQDPGQGLRLIYYSQIVNDFQKGDIAEGYSVSREKKESFPLTVTSAQKNPTAFYLCASSPGTGLSSGNTIYFGEGSWLTVV.

The chain carries TRBV5-8 and TRBJ2-2; D unresolved. The CDR3 sequence is 15 residues long. Per germline, CDR1 SGHTS and CDR2 YDEGEE. Trimming cost V 1 base and J 7 bases, with 14 bases left between them. CDR3 nucleotide sequence: TGTGCCAGCAGCTTGCATCACGCGTCGGGCGGGGAGCTGTTTTTT. This codes for CASSLHHASGGELFF.

This chain uses TRBV5-7 with TRBJ1-4; 9 nucleotides agree with TRBD1. TRBV5-7 is filed as an ORF, its function uncertain. This CDR3 contains 15 residues. V gave up 3 bases and J gave up 0 bases; unmatched junction bases: 0. The CDR3 reads CASSWTGATNEKLFF. As DNA, the CDR3 is TGTGCCAGCAGCTGGACAGGGGCAACTAATGAAAAACTGTTTTTT.